Included here is one T cell receptor beta chain sequence, with context. This entry belongs to a study of blood T cell repertoires in COVID-19. About the research overall: Donors in the United States, Italy and Spain gave samples during acute or convalescent COVID-19. PBMCs, B-cell-depleted T cells, or T cells provided the cDNA or gDNA that made up the material.

Original processing notes: Reference gene primers were amplified, and this amplification served to estimate nucleated cell counts. The table came from immunoSEQ multiplex PCR; TCRdb's copy has only in-frame clones and leaves some out. That table furnishes V, J and clone size, whereas the DNA furnished D and trimming. In the table there are roughly 250,000 clones, around four fifths of which are singletons. The CDR3 is 12 residues long. Per germline, CDR1 SGHNT and CDR2 YYREEE (reference sequence). V lost 3 bases and J lost 5, with 8 bases in between. Sequenced sample: peripheral blood. The J gene is TRBJ1-1, the V gene TRBV5-4, with D maybe TRBD1 (5 bases). This receptor was identified in a woman aged 80 or over with acute or convalescent COVID-19. CDR3 nucleotide sequence: TGTGCCAGCAGCTCTAGGACAACTGAAGCTTTCTTT. Translated: CASSSRTTEAFF.